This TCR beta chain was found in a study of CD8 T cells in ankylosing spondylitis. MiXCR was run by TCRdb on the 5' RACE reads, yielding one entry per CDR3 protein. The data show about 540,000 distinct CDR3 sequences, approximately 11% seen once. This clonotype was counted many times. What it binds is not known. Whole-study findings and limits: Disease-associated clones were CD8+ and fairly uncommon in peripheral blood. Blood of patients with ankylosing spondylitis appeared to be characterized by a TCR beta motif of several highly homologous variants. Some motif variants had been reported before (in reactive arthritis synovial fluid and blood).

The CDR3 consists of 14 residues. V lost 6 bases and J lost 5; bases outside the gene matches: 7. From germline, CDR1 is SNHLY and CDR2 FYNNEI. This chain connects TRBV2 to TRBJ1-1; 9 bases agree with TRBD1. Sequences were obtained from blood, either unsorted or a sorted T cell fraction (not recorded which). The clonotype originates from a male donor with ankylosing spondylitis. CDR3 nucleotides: TGTGCCAGCAGGGGAACAGGGGGCGGAACTGAAGCTTTCTTT. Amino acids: CASRGTGGGTEAFF.